This T cell receptor (beta chain) was captured in a study of blood T cell repertoires in COVID-19. Generated by immunoSEQ multiplex PCR, the TCRdb table keeps only in-frame clones and is missing some. Found here are around 75,000 clones, approximately 80% of them singletons; the top ten hold more than 10%. In germline, CDR1 is LNHDA, CDR2 SQIVND (reference sequence). The CDR3 length is 15 residues. Trimming pared 0 bases from V and 4 bases from J, leaving 10 bases between. What was sequenced was peripheral blood. This receptor was taken from a man aged 50-60 years with COVID-19, enrolled during active disease. This rearrangement joins TRBV19 to TRBJ1-5; the D gene is possibly TRBD1 (6 bases). This chain's CDR3 is CASSIDRGQNQPQHF. The CDR3 region has the DNA TGTGCCAGTAGTATAGACAGGGGCCAGAATCAGCCCCAGCATTTT.